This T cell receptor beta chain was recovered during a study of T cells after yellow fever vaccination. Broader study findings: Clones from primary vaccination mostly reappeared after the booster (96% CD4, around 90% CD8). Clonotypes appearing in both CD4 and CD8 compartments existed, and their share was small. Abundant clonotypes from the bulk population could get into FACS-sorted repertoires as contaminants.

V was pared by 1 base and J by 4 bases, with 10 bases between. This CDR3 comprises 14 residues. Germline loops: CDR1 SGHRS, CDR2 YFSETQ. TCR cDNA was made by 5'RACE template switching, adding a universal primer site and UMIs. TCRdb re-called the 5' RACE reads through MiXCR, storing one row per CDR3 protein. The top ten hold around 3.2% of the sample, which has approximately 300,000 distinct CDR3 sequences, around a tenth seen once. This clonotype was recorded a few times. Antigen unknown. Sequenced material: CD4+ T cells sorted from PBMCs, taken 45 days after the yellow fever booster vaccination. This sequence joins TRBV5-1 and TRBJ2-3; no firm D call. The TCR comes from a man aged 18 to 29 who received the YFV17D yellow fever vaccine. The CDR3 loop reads CASSLPRAADTQYF. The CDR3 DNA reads TGCGCCAGCAGCTTGCCCCGGGCGGCAGATACGCAGTATTTT.